This T cell receptor (beta chain) was sequenced for a study of T cell responses to AZD1222 COVID-19 vaccine. Assay used: immunoSEQ multiplex PCR; TCRdb lists only in-frame clones, some missing. The data show around 140,000 clones, with 90% to 95% seen just once and around 12% held by the top ten. CDR1 and CDR2 from the germline V gene are MDHEN and SYDVKM. CDR3 length: 16 residues. With V trimmed by 3 bases and J by 7 bases, 8 bases remained unmatched. Overall study results and limits: Samples come after the peak T cell response, not at day 14. Among the donors, most were white British and more were female, and clonal diversity was possibly underestimated. Reportedly, close to half of spike-specific TCRs are directed against unmutated variant regions. With two AZD1222 doses given, Spike-specific TCR breadth and depth both rose.

On this clone itself: The antigen remains unidentified.

V gene TRBV28 combines with J gene TRBJ2-1; 11 bases are a match to TRBD2. The TCR was taken from an adult who had recovered from COVID-19. Sample: peripheral blood, taken after recovery from COVID-19. CDR3 in amino acids: CASSFVSGRAENEQFF. The DNA of the CDR3 is TGTGCCAGCAGTTTCGTTAGCGGGAGGGCCGAAAATGAGCAGTTCTTC. Full variable domain (outside the CDR3, taken from reference TRBV28 and TRBJ2-1): DVKVTQSSRYLVKRTGEKVFLECVQDMDHENMFWYRQDPGLGLRLIYFSYDVKMKEKGDIPEGYSVSREKKERFSLILESASTNQTSMYLCASSFVSGRAENEQFFGPGTRLTVL.